The next 14 T cell receptor beta chains were all read from a single sample in a study of T-cell reconstitution after alpha-beta-depleted transplantation in children. Unique molecular identifiers were used to barcode this TCRbeta library. TCRdb re-analysed the PCR reads in MiXCR, keeping a single row per CDR3 protein. The table shows about 200,000 distinct CDR3 sequences, with roughly 8.1% occurring only once. Source: PBMCs, mostly from graft donor cells, taken 360 days after TCRalphabeta/CD19-depleted stem cell transplant. The receptors here all came from a male patient between 2 and 9 years old who had a stem cell transplant for acute myeloid leukemia, so the T cells may come from the graft donor.

This clonotype has just a few counts. The gene calls are TRBV2 and TRBJ2-2, with a weak D call TRBD1 (6 bases). This CDR3 spans 14 amino acids. Germline V gene data show CDR1 as SNHLY and CDR2 as FYNNEI. Trimming stripped 6 bases from V and 0 bases from J, with 8 bases between. CDR3: CASRDSPNTGELFF. CDR3 nucleotides: TGTGCCAGCAGGGACAGCCCGAACACCGGGGAGCTGTTTTTT.

The J gene is TRBJ1-1, the V gene TRBV3-1; 7 bases align to TRBD1. The CDR3 runs 12 residues. V lost 3 bases, J lost 8 bases, and 3 bases stayed unmatched. Germline lookup yields CDR1 LGHDT and CDR2 YNNKEL (reference sequence). This CDR3 reads CASSQSDREAFF. The CDR3 nucleotides are TGTGCCAGCAGCCAGTCGGACAGGGAAGCTTTCTTT.

The chain is built from TRBV2 and TRBJ1-2, with a weak D call TRBD1 (6 bases). Trimming pared 6 bases from V and 3 bases from J, leaving 14 bases between. The CDR3 loop spans 14 amino acids. Germline CDR1 SNHLY, CDR2 FYNNEI. DNA for the CDR3: TGTGCCAGCAGCGGTGACAGGAAATACTATGGCTACACCTTC. Protein sequence: CASSGDRKYYGYTF.

This clonotype was counted at least ten times. The gene calls are TRBV29-1 and TRBJ2-7, with no clear D. CDR1 and CDR2 (germline): SQVTM, ANQGSEA. V gave up 3 bases and J gave up 3 bases, with 6 bases separating them. The CDR3 has 11 residues. CDR3 amino acids: CSVDGDYEQYF. In DNA, the CDR3 is TGCAGCGTTGATGGCGACTACGAGCAGTACTTC.

Ten or more counts support this clonotype. V gene TRBV6-5 combines with J gene TRBJ2-3; D is uncertain. The CDR3 spans 13 residues. Germline V gene data show CDR1 as MNHEY and CDR2 as SVGAGI. Trimming took off 5 bases at V and 2 bases at J, with 8 bases between the two ends. CDR3 DNA: TGTGCCAGCAGTCACCACTACACAGATACGCAGTATTTT. It is translated as CASSHHYTDTQYF.

This clonotype was seen many times. This chain connects TRBV5-1 to TRBJ2-7; D is possibly TRBD1 (6 bases). The CDR3 consists of 13 residues. Germline CDR1 and CDR2: SGHRS and YFSETQ. The germline V and J ends were trimmed by 0 bases and 7 bases, with 11 bases remaining between them. CDR3 sequence (DNA): TGCGCCAGCAGCTTGGCTCGAGGGGGAGAGCAGTACTTC. Its protein is CASSLARGGEQYF.

This clonotype occurred many times. The genes are TRBV5-5 and TRBJ2-3; D may be TRBD1 (6 bases). Germline CDR1 reads SGHKS; CDR2 reads YYEKEE (reference sequence). V lost 2 bases to trimming and J lost 1 base, with 11 bases between them. This CDR3 spans 15 amino acids. The CDR3 DNA is TGTGCCAGCAGCTTAAGACAGGCCCGCACAGATACGCAGTATTTT. Protein: CASSLRQARTDTQYF. The entire variable domain, with the rest obtained from reference TRBV5-5 and TRBJ2-3, is as follows: DAGVTQSPTHLIKTRGQQVTLRCSPISGHKSVSWYQQVLGQGPQFIFQYYEKEERGRGNFPDRFSARQFPNYSSELNVNALLLGDSALYLCASSLRQARTDTQYFGPGTRLTVL.

DNA of the CDR3: TGCGCCAGCAGCTTCCACCAGGGGGCTTTGGCAATTGAGCAGTTCTTC. This gives the protein CASSFHQGALAIEQFF. The chain carries TRBV5-1 and TRBJ2-1, with 8 bases fitting TRBD1. The CDR3 has 16 residues. Per germline, CDR1 SGHRS and CDR2 YFSETQ. V lost 2 bases to trimming and J lost 9 bases; unmatched junction nucleotides: 13.

This clonotype appeared a few times. V is TRBV24-1 and J is TRBJ2-2; TRBD1 matches at 8 bases. V lost 3 bases, J lost 1 base, and 3 bases stayed unmatched. From germline, CDR1 is KGHDR and CDR2 SFDVKD. This CDR3 is built from 16 residues. The CDR3 DNA is TGTGCCACCAGTGATACGGACAGGGTGAACACCGGGGAGCTGTTTTTT. Amino acid sequence: CATSDTDRVNTGELFF.

This clonotype was recorded a few times. V and J are TRBV6-2 or TRBV6-3 and TRBJ2-1; TRBD2 aligns across 10 bases. Per germline, CDR1 MNHEY and CDR2 SVGEGT. The junction had 13 bases not matched to a gene; V was cut back by 7 bases and J by 7 bases. The CDR3 has 16 amino acids. The CDR3 spells CASTYPSGRVRNEQFF. The CDR3 DNA follows: TGTGCCAGCACGTACCCTAGCGGGAGAGTCAGGAATGAGCAGTTCTTC.

The V and J genes are TRBV6-1 and TRBJ1-5, with D perhaps matching TRBD1 (5 bases). Deletions cut 1 base from V and 6 bases from J, with 13 bases between. Germline values: CDR1 MNHNS, CDR2 SASEGT. The CDR3 is made up of 15 amino acids. CDR3: CASSEVGAVSQPQHF. The CDR3, as DNA: TGTGCCAGCAGTGAAGTAGGGGCCGTTAGTCAGCCCCAGCATTTT.

This clonotype was counted only a few times. V is TRBV12-3 or TRBV12-4 and J is TRBJ2-3, with 8 nucleotides matching TRBD2. V shed 8 bases, J shed 0 bases, and the junction held 19 bases outside the gene matches. The CDR3 runs to 19 residues. The CDR3 DNA reads as TGTGCCAGCTCTAAAGCGGGACTAGAGAGGTGGATCAGCACAGATACGCAGTATTTT. Translated, it gives CASSKAGLERWISTDTQYF.

This clonotype was recorded a few times. CDR3 DNA sequence: TGTGCCAGCAGCCAAGACGGGACTAGCGGGAGGGCCAAATCCTACGAGCAGTACTTC. Translation: CASSQDGTSGRAKSYEQYF. This chain uses TRBV3-1 with TRBJ2-7; 16 positions match TRBD2. The CDR3 is 19 amino acids. Germline V lookup: CDR1 LGHDT, CDR2 YNNKEL (reference sequence). With V trimmed by 0 bases and J by 1 base, 6 bases remained unmatched.

A word on this clonotype: Germline is not matched at one junction end, which may reflect a read error. This chain joins TRBV5-6 and TRBJ2-7, with TRBD1 matching over 7 bases. This CDR3 is built from 14 residues. CDR1 and CDR2 from the germline V gene are SGHDT and YYEEEE. The CDR3 is CASSTTGRSYEEYF. For the CDR3, the DNA is TGTGCCAGCAGCACGACAGGGCGAAGCTACGAGGAGTACTTC.